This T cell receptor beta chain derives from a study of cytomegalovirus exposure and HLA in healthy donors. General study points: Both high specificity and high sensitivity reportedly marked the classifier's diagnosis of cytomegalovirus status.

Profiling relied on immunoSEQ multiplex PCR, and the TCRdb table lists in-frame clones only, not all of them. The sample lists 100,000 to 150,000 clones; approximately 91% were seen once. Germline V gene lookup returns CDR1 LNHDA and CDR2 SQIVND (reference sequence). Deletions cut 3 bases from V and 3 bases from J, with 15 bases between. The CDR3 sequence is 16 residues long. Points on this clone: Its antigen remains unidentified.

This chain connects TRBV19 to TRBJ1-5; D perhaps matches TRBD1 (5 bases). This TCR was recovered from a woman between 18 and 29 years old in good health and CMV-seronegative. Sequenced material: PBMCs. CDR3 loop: CASSIQGGVVNQPQHF. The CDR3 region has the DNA TGTGCCAGTAGTATCCAGGGAGGGGTAGTCAATCAGCCCCAGCATTTT.